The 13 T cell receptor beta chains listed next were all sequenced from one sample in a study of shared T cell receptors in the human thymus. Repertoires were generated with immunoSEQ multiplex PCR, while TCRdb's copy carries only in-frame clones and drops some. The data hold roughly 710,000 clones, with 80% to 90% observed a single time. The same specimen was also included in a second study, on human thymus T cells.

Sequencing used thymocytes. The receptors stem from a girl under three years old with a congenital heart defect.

Here the CDR3 DNA reads TGCGCCAGCAGCTTGGAGGGGGCATTTCAGTATTTT. It encodes CASSLEGAFQYF. The genes are TRBV5-1 and TRBJ2-3; 7 bases line up with TRBD1. J lost 12 bases, V lost 0 bases, and 4 bases had no gene match. This CDR3 has 12 residues. From germline, CDR1 is SGHRS and CDR2 YFSETQ.

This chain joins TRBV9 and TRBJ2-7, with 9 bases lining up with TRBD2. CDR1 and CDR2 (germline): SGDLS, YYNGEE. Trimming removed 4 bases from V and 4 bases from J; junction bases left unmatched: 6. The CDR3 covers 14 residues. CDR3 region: CASSRAGGVYEQYF. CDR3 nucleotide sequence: TGTGCCAGCAGCCGGGCGGGGGGGGTTTACGAGCAGTACTTC. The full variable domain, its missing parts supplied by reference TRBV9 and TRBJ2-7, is DSGVTQTPKHLITATGQRVTLRCSPRSGDLSVYWYQQSLDQGLQFLIQYYNGEERAKGNILERFSAQQFPDLHSELNLSSLELGDSALYFCASSRAGGVYEQYFGPGTRLTVT.

The CDR3 DNA reads as TGCGCCAGCAGTGTAACCTCGGTGTGGGCCCCGTACGAGCAGTACTTC. As protein: CASSVTSVWAPYEQYF. The V and J genes are TRBV10-2 and TRBJ2-7; D remains ambiguous. Germline V lookup: CDR1 WSHSY, CDR2 SAAADI. Trimming removed 4 bases at V and 4 bases at J, with 20 bases between. This CDR3 is built from 16 residues.

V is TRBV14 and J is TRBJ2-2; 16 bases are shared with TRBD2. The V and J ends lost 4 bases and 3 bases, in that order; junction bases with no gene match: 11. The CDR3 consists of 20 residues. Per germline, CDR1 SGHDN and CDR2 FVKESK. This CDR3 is CASSPQSGTSGGADTGELFF. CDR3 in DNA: TGTGCCAGCAGCCCTCAATCCGGGACTAGCGGGGGGGCGGACACCGGGGAGCTGTTTTTT.

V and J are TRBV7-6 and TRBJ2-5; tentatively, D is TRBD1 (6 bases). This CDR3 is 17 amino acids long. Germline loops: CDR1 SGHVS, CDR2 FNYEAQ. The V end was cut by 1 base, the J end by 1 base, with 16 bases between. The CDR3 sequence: CASSLEVGQRTQETQYF. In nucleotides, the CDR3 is TGTGCCAGCAGCTTAGAAGTAGGACAGAGAACCCAAGAGACCCAGTACTTC.

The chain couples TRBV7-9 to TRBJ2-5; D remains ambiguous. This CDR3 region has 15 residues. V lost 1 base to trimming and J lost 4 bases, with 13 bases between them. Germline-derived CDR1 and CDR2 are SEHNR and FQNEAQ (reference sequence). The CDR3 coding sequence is TGTGCCAGCAGCTTAGTATATGTGGCCAGAGAGACCCAGTACTTC. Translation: CASSLVYVARETQYF.

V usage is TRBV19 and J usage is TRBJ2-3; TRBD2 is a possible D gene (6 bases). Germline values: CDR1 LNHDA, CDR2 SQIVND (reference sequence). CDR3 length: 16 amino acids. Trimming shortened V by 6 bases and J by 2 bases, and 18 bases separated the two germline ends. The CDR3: CASSPRGRGYTDTQYF. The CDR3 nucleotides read TGTGCCAGTAGCCCCCGAGGGCGGGGATACACAGATACGCAGTATTTT.

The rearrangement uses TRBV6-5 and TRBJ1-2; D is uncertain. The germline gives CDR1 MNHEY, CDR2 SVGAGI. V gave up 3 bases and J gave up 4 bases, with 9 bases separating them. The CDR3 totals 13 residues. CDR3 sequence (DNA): TGTGCCAGCAGTTATCCAGTAGCCTATGGCTACACCTTC. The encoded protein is CASSYPVAYGYTF.

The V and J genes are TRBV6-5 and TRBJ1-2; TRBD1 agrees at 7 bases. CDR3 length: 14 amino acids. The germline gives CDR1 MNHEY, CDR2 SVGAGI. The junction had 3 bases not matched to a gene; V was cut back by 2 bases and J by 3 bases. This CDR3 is CASSYADRDYGYTF. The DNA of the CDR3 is TGTGCCAGCAGTTACGCCGACAGGGACTATGGCTACACCTTC.

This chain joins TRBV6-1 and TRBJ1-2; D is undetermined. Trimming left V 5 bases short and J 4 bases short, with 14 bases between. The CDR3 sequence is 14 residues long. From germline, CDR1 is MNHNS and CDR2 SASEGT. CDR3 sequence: CASSWLGGFYGYTF. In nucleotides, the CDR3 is TGTGCCAGCAGTTGGTTGGGAGGCTTCTATGGCTACACCTTC.

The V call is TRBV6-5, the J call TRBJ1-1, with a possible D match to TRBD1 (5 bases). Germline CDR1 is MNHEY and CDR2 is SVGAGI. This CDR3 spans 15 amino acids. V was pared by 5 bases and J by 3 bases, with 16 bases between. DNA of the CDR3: TGTGCCAGCAGTCCCCAGACGGGGGGGGACACTGAAGCTTTCTTT. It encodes CASSPQTGGDTEAFF.

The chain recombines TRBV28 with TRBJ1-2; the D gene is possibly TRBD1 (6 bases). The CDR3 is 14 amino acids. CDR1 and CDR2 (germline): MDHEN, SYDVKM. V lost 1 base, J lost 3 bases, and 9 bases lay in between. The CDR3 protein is CASSLLGGDYGYTF. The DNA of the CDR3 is TGTGCCAGCAGTTTATTAGGGGGTGACTATGGCTACACCTTC.

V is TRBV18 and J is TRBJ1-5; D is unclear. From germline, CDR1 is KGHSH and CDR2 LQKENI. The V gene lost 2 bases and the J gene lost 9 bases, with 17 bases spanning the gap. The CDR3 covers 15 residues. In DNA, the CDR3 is TGTGCCAGCTCACCATGGGCCCTTCGGGGTGTGCCCCAGCATTTT. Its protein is CASSPWALRGVPQHF.